This is a list of T cell receptor beta chains from one sample in a study of shared clonotypes between healthy human individuals. Generated by immunoSEQ multiplex PCR, the TCRdb table keeps only in-frame clones and is missing some. The top ten clones hold around 0.12% of a sample with under 700,000 clones, approximately 95% of them seen once. Sequencing was done on a sample of naive CD8+ T cells sorted from blood. The receptors were sampled from a woman aged 25 to 39 in good health. Each CDR3 is given with its conserved first and last residue. A D gene is named only where the DNA matches it firmly. A clone size is listed for some rows: how often the clone was seen (once, few, many), or a class if it is expanded.

j_call: TRBJ2-1
clone_size: NA
cdr3_length: 14
d_call: TRBD2
v_call: TRBV4-2
cdr3_aa: CASLGGGSYNEQFF
cdr3_nt: TGTGCCAGCCTGGGCGGGGGCTCCTACAATGAGCAGTTCTTC

j_call: TRBJ2-1
clone_size: NA
cdr3_length: 15
d_call: NA
v_call: TRBV27
cdr3_aa: CASSWNSGPHNEQFF
cdr3_nt: TGTGCCAGCAGTTGGAACAGCGGCCCTCACAATGAGCAGTTCTTC

j_call: TRBJ2-3
clone_size: NA
cdr3_length: 16
d_call: TRBD2
v_call: TRBV7-9
cdr3_aa: CASSPFLAGNTDTQYF
cdr3_nt: TGTGCCAGCAGCCCGTTCCTAGCGGGAAACACAGATACGCAGTATTTT

j_call: TRBJ2-7
clone_size: NA
cdr3_length: 11
d_call: NA
v_call: TRBV25-1
cdr3_aa: CASSYLYEQYF
cdr3_nt: TGTGCCAGCAGTTACCTCTACGAGCAGTACTTC

j_call: TRBJ2-7
clone_size: once
cdr3_length: 13
d_call: NA
v_call: TRBV28
cdr3_aa: CASSLPGFYEQYF
cdr3_nt: TGTGCCAGCAGTTTGCCGGGATTCTACGAGCAGTACTTC

j_call: TRBJ2-7
clone_size: NA
cdr3_length: 14
d_call: TRBD1
v_call: TRBV5-1
cdr3_aa: CASSSTGNSYEQYF
cdr3_nt: TGCGCCAGCAGTTCGACAGGGAATTCCTACGAGCAGTACTTC

j_call: TRBJ2-7
clone_size: NA
cdr3_length: 11
d_call: NA
v_call: TRBV6-1
cdr3_aa: CASVLGSEQYF
cdr3_nt: TGTGCCAGCGTTTTAGGGAGCGAGCAGTACTTC

j_call: TRBJ2-7
clone_size: NA
cdr3_length: 12
d_call: NA
v_call: TRBV28
cdr3_aa: CASGEVSYEQYF
cdr3_nt: TGTGCCAGCGGGGAAGTATCCTACGAGCAGTACTTC

j_call: TRBJ2-7
clone_size: NA
cdr3_length: 15
d_call: NA
v_call: TRBV19
cdr3_aa: CASSIGLGEPYEQYF
cdr3_nt: TGTGCCAGTAGTATAGGCCTGGGGGAGCCTTACGAGCAGTACTTC

j_call: TRBJ2-1
clone_size: NA
cdr3_length: 15
d_call: NA
v_call: TRBV14
cdr3_aa: CASSQVPARYNEQFF
cdr3_nt: TGTGCCAGCAGCCAAGTCCCAGCTAGGTACAATGAGCAGTTCTTC

j_call: TRBJ2-1
clone_size: once
cdr3_length: 15
d_call: TRBD2
v_call: TRBV11-2
cdr3_aa: CASSQGLAVYNEQFF
cdr3_nt: TGTGCCAGCAGCCAGGGACTAGCGGTCTACAATGAGCAGTTCTTC

j_call: TRBJ2-3
clone_size: NA
cdr3_length: 17
d_call: NA
v_call: TRBV23-1
cdr3_aa: CASSYTPLRQCTDTQYF
cdr3_nt: TGCGCCAGCAGTTACACGCCCTTAAGACAGTGCACAGATACGCAGTATTTT

j_call: TRBJ2-2
clone_size: once
cdr3_length: 16
d_call: TRBD2
v_call: TRBV25-1
cdr3_aa: CASSPRAGGYTGELFF
cdr3_nt: TGTGCCAGCAGTCCCCGGGCGGGAGGGTACACCGGGGAGCTGTTTTTT

j_call: TRBJ1-2
clone_size: NA
cdr3_length: 15
d_call: TRBD1
v_call: TRBV27
cdr3_aa: CASSVGTGAEYGYTF
cdr3_nt: TGTGCCAGCAGTGTCGGGACAGGGGCTGAATATGGCTACACCTTC

j_call: TRBJ1-1
clone_size: NA
cdr3_length: 13
d_call: NA
v_call: TRBV27
cdr3_aa: CASSLGTVDEAFF
cdr3_nt: TGTGCCAGCAGTCTTGGGACGGTGGATGAAGCTTTCTTT

j_call: TRBJ2-7
clone_size: NA
cdr3_length: 14
d_call: NA
v_call: TRBV10-3
cdr3_aa: CASSYLQSRHEQYF
cdr3_nt: TGTGCCAGCAGTTATTTACAGAGTAGGCACGAGCAGTACTTC

j_call: TRBJ2-1
clone_size: NA
cdr3_length: 16
d_call: TRBD2
v_call: TRBV15
cdr3_aa: CATSRGTSGRAVEQFF
cdr3_nt: TGTGCCACCAGCAGAGGGACTAGCGGGAGGGCCGTTGAGCAGTTCTTC

j_call: TRBJ2-1
clone_size: NA
cdr3_length: 12
d_call: NA
v_call: TRBV6-6
cdr3_aa: CASSGVRDEQFF
cdr3_nt: TGTGCCAGCAGTGGGGTTAGGGATGAGCAGTTCTTC

j_call: TRBJ1-2
clone_size: NA
cdr3_length: 14
d_call: NA
v_call: TRBV21-1
cdr3_aa: CASSNPPGAGGYTF
cdr3_nt: TGTGCCAGCAGCAACCCCCCGGGGGCCGGTGGCTACACCTTC

j_call: TRBJ2-3
clone_size: NA
cdr3_length: 12
d_call: NA
v_call: TRBV27
cdr3_aa: CASGSTTDTQYF
cdr3_nt: TGTGCCAGCGGGAGTACGACAGATACGCAGTATTTT

j_call: TRBJ2-6
clone_size: NA
cdr3_length: 16
d_call: NA
v_call: TRBV27
cdr3_aa: CASSLSSGAGANVLTF
cdr3_nt: TGTGCCAGCAGTTTATCATCCGGGGCTGGGGCCAACGTCCTGACTTTC

j_call: TRBJ2-7
clone_size: NA
cdr3_length: 18
d_call: TRBD2
v_call: TRBV29-1
cdr3_aa: CSVEDRGTSGSSYYEQYF
cdr3_nt: TGCAGCGTTGAAGATCGCGGGACTAGCGGGAGCTCTTACTACGAGCAGTACTTC

j_call: TRBJ1-1
clone_size: NA
cdr3_length: 15
d_call: NA
v_call: TRBV11-1
cdr3_aa: CASSLAHREDTEAFF
cdr3_nt: TGTGCCAGCAGCTTAGCGCACAGGGAGGACACTGAAGCTTTCTTT

j_call: TRBJ1-5
clone_size: NA
cdr3_length: 17
d_call: NA
v_call: TRBV23-1
cdr3_aa: CASSQSEIFEGCQPQHF
cdr3_nt: TGCGCCAGCAGTCAATCGGAGATCTTCGAAGGTTGTCAGCCCCAGCATTTT

j_call: TRBJ2-5
clone_size: NA
cdr3_length: 13
d_call: NA
v_call: TRBV5-8
cdr3_aa: CASSLDGEETQYF
cdr3_nt: TGTGCCAGCAGCTTGGATGGAGAAGAGACCCAGTACTTC

j_call: TRBJ1-5
clone_size: NA
cdr3_length: 15
d_call: TRBD1
v_call: TRBV7-2
cdr3_aa: CASSHHRGSNQPQHF
cdr3_nt: TGTGCCAGCAGCCATCACAGGGGAAGCAATCAGCCCCAGCATTTT

j_call: TRBJ2-7
clone_size: once
cdr3_length: 14
d_call: NA
v_call: TRBV28
cdr3_aa: CASSLGSVGYEQYF
cdr3_nt: TGTGCCAGCAGTTTGGGTTCGGTTGGGTACGAGCAGTACTTC

j_call: TRBJ2-7
clone_size: NA
cdr3_length: 11
d_call: NA
v_call: TRBV7-6
cdr3_aa: CASSLAHEQYF
cdr3_nt: TGTGCCAGCAGCTTAGCCCACGAGCAGTACTTC

j_call: TRBJ2-5
clone_size: NA
cdr3_length: 15
d_call: NA
v_call: TRBV7-8
cdr3_aa: CASSLADYSQETQYF
cdr3_nt: TGTGCCAGCAGCTTAGCGGACTATTCCCAAGAGACCCAGTACTTC

j_call: TRBJ1-1
clone_size: once
cdr3_length: 15
d_call: NA
v_call: TRBV5-6
cdr3_aa: CASSSHLEVATEAFF
cdr3_nt: TGTGCCAGCAGCTCCCACCTGGAGGTTGCCACTGAAGCTTTCTTT

j_call: TRBJ2-2
clone_size: NA
cdr3_length: 15
d_call: TRBD1
v_call: TRBV9
cdr3_aa: CASSVAQGAYGELFF
cdr3_nt: TGTGCCAGCAGCGTAGCGCAGGGGGCGTACGGGGAGCTGTTTTTT

j_call: TRBJ2-7
clone_size: NA
cdr3_length: 13
d_call: NA
v_call: TRBV10-2
cdr3_aa: CASSHRGAYEQYF
cdr3_nt: TGCGCCAGCAGTCACCGGGGCGCCTACGAGCAGTACTTC

j_call: TRBJ2-3
clone_size: once
cdr3_length: 13
d_call: NA
v_call: TRBV29-1
cdr3_aa: CSVFRDSTDTQYF
cdr3_nt: TGCAGCGTGTTTCGGGACTCCACAGATACGCAGTATTTT

j_call: TRBJ2-7
clone_size: NA
cdr3_length: 13
d_call: NA
v_call: TRBV28
cdr3_aa: CASRPRQNYEQYF
cdr3_nt: TGTGCCAGCAGACCTAGACAGAACTACGAGCAGTACTTC

j_call: TRBJ2-5
clone_size: NA
cdr3_length: 13
d_call: NA
v_call: TRBV7-9
cdr3_aa: CASSPTVQETQYF
cdr3_nt: TGTGCCAGCAGCCCAACGGTTCAAGAGACCCAGTACTTC

j_call: TRBJ2-1
clone_size: NA
cdr3_length: 16
d_call: NA
v_call: TRBV5-6
cdr3_aa: CASSLALQGRYNEQFF
cdr3_nt: TGTGCCAGCAGCTTGGCCCTTCAGGGTCGGTACAATGAGCAGTTCTTC

j_call: TRBJ1-3
clone_size: few
cdr3_length: 12
d_call: NA
v_call: TRBV7-6
cdr3_aa: CASSFPGNTIYF
cdr3_nt: TGTGCCAGCAGCTTTCCCGGAAACACCATATATTTT

j_call: TRBJ2-3
clone_size: NA
cdr3_length: 12
d_call: NA
v_call: TRBV27
cdr3_aa: CASGGQADTQYF
cdr3_nt: TGTGCCAGCGGAGGGCAAGCAGATACGCAGTATTTT

j_call: TRBJ2-7
clone_size: NA
cdr3_length: 14
d_call: TRBD2
v_call: TRBV28
cdr3_aa: CASSPSGRAYEQYF
cdr3_nt: TGTGCCAGCAGCCCGAGCGGGAGGGCCTACGAGCAGTACTTC

j_call: TRBJ1-2
clone_size: NA
cdr3_length: 15
d_call: TRBD1
v_call: TRBV7-9
cdr3_aa: CASSLTGTGLSGYTF
cdr3_nt: TGTGCCAGCAGCTTGACCGGGACAGGGCTTAGCGGCTACACCTTC

j_call: TRBJ1-1
clone_size: NA
cdr3_length: 15
d_call: NA
v_call: TRBV4-1
cdr3_aa: CASSQGPQMNTEAFF
cdr3_nt: TGCGCCAGCAGCCAGGGGCCTCAAATGAACACTGAAGCTTTCTTT

j_call: TRBJ2-7
clone_size: NA
cdr3_length: 15
d_call: TRBD1
v_call: TRBV5-4
cdr3_aa: CASSLEGQGKNEQYF
cdr3_nt: TGTGCCAGCAGCTTGGAAGGACAGGGTAAAAACGAGCAGTACTTC

j_call: TRBJ1-1
clone_size: NA
cdr3_length: 15
d_call: NA
v_call: TRBV30
cdr3_aa: CAWSLAGLGNTEAFF
cdr3_nt: TGTGCCTGGAGCCTCGCGGGGCTGGGGAACACTGAAGCTTTCTTT